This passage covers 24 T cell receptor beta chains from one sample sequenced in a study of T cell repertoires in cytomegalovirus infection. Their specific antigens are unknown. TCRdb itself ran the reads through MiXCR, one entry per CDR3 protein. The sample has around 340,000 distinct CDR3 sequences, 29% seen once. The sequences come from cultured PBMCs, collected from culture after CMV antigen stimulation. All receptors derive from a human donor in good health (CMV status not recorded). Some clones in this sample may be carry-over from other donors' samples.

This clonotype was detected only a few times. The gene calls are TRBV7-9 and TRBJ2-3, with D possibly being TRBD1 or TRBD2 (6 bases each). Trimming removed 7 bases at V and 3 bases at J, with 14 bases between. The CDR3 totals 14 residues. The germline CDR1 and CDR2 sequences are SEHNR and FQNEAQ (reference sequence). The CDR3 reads CASNFGGSTDTQYF. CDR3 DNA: TGTGCCAGCAACTTCGGGGGCAGTACAGATACGCAGTATTTT.

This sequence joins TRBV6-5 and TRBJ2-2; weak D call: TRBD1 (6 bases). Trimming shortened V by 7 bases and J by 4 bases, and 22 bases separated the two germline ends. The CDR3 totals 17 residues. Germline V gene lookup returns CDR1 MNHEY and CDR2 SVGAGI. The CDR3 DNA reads TGTGCCAGCAAGAGGGGCAAGGGAGAAGGGGGCACCGGGGAGCTGTTTTTT. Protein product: CASKRGKGEGGTGELFF.

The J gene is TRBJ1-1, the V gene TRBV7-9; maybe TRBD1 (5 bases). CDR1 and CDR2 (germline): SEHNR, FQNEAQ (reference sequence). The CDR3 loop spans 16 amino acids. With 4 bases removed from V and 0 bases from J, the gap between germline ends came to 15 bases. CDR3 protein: CASSSIGTNLNTEAFF. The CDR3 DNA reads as TGTGCCAGCAGCTCCATAGGGACTAACCTGAACACTGAAGCTTTCTTT. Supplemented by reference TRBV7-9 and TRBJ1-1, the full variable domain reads DTGVSQNPRHKITKRGQNVTFRCDPISEHNRLYWYRQTLGQGPEFLTYFQNEAQLEKSRLLSDRFSAERPKGSFSTLEIQRTEQGDSAMYLCASSSIGTNLNTEAFFGQGTRLTVV.

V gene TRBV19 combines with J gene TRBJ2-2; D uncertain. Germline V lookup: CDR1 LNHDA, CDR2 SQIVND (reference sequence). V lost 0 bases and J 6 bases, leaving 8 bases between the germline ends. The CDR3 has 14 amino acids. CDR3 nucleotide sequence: TGTGCCAGTAGTATAGAGGGTCTCTCCGGGGAGCTGTTTTTT. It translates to CASSIEGLSGELFF.

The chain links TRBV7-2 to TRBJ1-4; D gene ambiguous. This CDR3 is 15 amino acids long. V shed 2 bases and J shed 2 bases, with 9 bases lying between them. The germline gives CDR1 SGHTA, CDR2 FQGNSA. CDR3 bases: TGTGCCAGCAGCTTAACCGGCAGCACTAATGAAAAACTGTTTTTT. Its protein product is CASSLTGSTNEKLFF.

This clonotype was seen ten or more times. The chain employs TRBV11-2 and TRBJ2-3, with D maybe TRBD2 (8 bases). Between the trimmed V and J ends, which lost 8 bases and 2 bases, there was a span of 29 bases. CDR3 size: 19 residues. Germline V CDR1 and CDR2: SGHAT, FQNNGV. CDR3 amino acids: CASSIRGPAGGKNTDTQYF. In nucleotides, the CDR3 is TGTGCCAGCTCCATTAGGGGGCCGGCGGGAGGCAAAAACACAGATACGCAGTATTTT.

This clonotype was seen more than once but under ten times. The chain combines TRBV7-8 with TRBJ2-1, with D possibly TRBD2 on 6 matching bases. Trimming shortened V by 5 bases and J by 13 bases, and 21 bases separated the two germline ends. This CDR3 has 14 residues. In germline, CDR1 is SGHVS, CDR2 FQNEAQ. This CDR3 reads CASSVRDSFNYQFF. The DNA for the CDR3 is TGTGCCAGCAGCGTTCGGGACTCCTTTAACTATCAGTTCTTC. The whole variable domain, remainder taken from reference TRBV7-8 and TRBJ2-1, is GAGVSQSPRYKVAKRGQDVALRCDPISGHVSLFWYQQALGQGPEFLTYFQNEAQLDKSGLPSDRFFAERPEGSVSTLKIQRTQQEDSAVYLCASSVRDSFNYQFFGPGTRLTVL.

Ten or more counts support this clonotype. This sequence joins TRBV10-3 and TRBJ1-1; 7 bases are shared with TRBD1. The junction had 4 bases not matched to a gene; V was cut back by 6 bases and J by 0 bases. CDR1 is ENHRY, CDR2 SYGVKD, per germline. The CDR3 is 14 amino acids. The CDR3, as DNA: TGTGCCATCAGCCGGGACAGATTGAACACTGAAGCTTTCTTT. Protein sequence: CAISRDRLNTEAFF.

The CDR3 region is CASGTEGGQRIEQFF. The CDR3 DNA sequence: TGTGCTAGTGGGACGGAGGGGGGGCAACGTATTGAGCAGTTCTTC. The chain carries TRBV12-5 and TRBJ2-1, with D perhaps matching TRBD2 (7 bases). The CDR3 loop spans 15 amino acids. CDR1 is LGHNT, CDR2 FRNRAP, per germline. Trimming removed 6 bases at V and 9 bases at J, with 21 bases between.

CDR3 sequence: CSVRIRDNYGYTF. The CDR3 DNA reads TGCAGCGTACGAATTAGGGATAACTATGGCTACACCTTC. The chain combines TRBV29-1 with TRBJ1-2; D unclear. The germline V and J ends were trimmed by 6 bases and 1 base, with 12 bases remaining between them. The CDR3 sequence is 13 residues long. Germline CDR1 SQVTM, CDR2 ANQGSEA. Based on the CDR3 plus reference TRBV29-1 and TRBJ1-2, the full variable domain is SAVISQKPSRDICQRGTSLTIQCQVDSQVTMMFWYRQQPGQSLTLIATANQGSEATYESGFVIDKFPISRPNLTFSTLTVSNMSPEDSSIYLCSVRIRDNYGYTFGSGTRLTVV.

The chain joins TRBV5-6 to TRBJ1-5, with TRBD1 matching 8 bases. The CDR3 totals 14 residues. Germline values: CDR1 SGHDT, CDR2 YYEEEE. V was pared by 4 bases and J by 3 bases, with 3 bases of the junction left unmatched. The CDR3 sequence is CASSQTGANQPQHF. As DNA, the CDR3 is TGTGCCAGCAGCCAGACAGGGGCCAATCAGCCCCAGCATTTT.

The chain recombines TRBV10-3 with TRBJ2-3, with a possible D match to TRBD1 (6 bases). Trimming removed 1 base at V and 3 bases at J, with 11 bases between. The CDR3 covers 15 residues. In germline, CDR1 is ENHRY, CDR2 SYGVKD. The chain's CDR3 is CAISEFEDSTDTQYF. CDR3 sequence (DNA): TGTGCCATCAGTGAGTTTGAGGACAGTACAGATACGCAGTATTTT.

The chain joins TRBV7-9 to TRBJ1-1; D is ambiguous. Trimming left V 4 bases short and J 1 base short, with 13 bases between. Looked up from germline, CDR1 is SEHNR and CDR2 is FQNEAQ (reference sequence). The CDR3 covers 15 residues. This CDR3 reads CASSSGEPGNTEAFF. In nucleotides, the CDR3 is TGTGCCAGCAGCTCCGGTGAGCCGGGGAACACTGAAGCTTTCTTT.

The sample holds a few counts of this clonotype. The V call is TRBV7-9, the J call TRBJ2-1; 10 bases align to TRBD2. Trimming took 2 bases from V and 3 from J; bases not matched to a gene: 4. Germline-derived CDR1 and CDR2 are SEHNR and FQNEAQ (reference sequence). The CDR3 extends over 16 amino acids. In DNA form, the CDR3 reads TGTGCCAGCAGCTTATTGGCTAGCGGGAGCTACAATGAGCAGTTCTTC. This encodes CASSLLASGSYNEQFF.

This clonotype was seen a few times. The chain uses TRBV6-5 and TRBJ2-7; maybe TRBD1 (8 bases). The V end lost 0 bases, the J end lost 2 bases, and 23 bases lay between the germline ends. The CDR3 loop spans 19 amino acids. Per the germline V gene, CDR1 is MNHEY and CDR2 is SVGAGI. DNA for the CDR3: TGTGCCAGCAGTTACTCCCTGGACAGGGAGGGGGGTAACCCCTACGAGCAGTACTTC. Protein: CASSYSLDREGGNPYEQYF.

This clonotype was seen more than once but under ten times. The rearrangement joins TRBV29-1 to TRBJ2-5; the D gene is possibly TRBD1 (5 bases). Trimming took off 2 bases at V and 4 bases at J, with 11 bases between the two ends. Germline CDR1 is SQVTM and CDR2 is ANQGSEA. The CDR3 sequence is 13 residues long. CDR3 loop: CSVEKGLGETQYF. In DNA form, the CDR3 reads TGCAGCGTTGAAAAGGGGTTGGGAGAGACCCAGTACTTC. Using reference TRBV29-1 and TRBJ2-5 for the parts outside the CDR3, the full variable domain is SAVISQKPSRDICQRGTSLTIQCQVDSQVTMMFWYRQQPGQSLTLIATANQGSEATYESGFVIDKFPISRPNLTFSTLTVSNMSPEDSSIYLCSVEKGLGETQYFGPGTRLLVL.

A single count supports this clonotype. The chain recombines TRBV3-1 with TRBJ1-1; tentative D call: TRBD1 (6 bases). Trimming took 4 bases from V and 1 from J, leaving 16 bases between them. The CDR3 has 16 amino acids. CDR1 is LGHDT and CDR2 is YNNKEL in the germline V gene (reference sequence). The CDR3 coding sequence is TGTGCCAGCAGCCCCTTACAGGGTCCCGCGAACACTGAAGCTTTCTTT. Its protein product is CASSPLQGPANTEAFF.

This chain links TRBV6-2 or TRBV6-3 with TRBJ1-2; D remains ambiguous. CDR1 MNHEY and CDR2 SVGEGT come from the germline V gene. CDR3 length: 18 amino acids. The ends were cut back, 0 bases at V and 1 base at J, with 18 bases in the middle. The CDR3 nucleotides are TGTGCCAGCAGTTACTCGTCAGAACCTATACACGTTAACTATGGCTACACCTTC. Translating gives CASSYSSEPIHVNYGYTF.

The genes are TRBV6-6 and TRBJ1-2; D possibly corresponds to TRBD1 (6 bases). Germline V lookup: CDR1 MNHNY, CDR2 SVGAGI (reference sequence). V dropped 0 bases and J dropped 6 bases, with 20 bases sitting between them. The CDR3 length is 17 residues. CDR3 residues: CASSYSPTGLGLDGYTF. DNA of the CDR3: TGTGCCAGCAGTTACTCCCCGACAGGTCTCGGGCTAGATGGCTACACCTTC.

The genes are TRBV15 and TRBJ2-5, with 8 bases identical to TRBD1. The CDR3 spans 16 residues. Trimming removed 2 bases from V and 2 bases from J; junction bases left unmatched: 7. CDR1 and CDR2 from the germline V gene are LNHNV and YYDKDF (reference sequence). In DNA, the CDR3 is TGTGCCACCAGCAGACTTCAGACAGGGGCGCAAGAGACCCAGTACTTC. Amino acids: CATSRLQTGAQETQYF.

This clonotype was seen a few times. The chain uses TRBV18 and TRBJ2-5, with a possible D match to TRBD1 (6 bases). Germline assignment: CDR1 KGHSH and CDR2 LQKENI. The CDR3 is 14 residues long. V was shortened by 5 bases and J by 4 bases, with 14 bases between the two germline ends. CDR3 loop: CASSRLQGPETQYF. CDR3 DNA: TGTGCCAGCTCAAGACTACAGGGACCAGAGACCCAGTACTTC.

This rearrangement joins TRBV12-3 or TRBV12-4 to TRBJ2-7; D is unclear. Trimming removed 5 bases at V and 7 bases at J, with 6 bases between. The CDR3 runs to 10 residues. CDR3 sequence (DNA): TGTGCCAGCAGTCAGCCTGAGCAGTACTTC. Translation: CASSQPEQYF.

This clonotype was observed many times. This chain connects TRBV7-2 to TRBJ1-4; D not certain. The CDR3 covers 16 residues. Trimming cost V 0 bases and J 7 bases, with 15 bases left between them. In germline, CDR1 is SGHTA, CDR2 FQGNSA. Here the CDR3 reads CASSLAPARLGEKLFF. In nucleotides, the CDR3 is TGTGCCAGCAGCTTAGCCCCAGCCCGCTTGGGTGAAAAACTGTTTTTT.

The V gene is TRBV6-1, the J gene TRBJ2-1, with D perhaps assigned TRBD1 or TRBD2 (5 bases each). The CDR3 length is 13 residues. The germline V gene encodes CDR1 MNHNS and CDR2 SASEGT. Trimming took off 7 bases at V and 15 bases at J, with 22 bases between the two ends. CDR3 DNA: TGTGCCAGCACCCGTGATTATGGGACCCGGCGGTTCTTC. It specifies CASTRDYGTRRFF.